The 5 T cell receptor beta chains given below trace back to one sample, sequenced in a study of radiation and T cells in renal cell carcinoma. Here immunoSEQ multiplex PCR was the method, and the copy in TCRdb shows in-frame clones only, minus some. The table lists roughly 160,000 clones, 88% of them singletons. Time point of the sample: blood 4 weeks post-SBRT, at nephrectomy. Treatment meaning: 15 Gy SBRT to primary tumor, nephrectomy 4 weeks later. Here the sequenced sample was blood, taken from a patient whose treatment included radiotherapy and nephrectomy. These receptors came from a woman in her fifties or sixties with renal cell carcinoma.

This chain connects TRBV6-1 to TRBJ1-2, with 9 bases fitting TRBD1. This CDR3 contains 14 residues. Per the germline V gene, CDR1 is MNHNS and CDR2 is SASEGT. Trimming cost V 10 bases and J 6 bases; bases outside gene matches: 12. In DNA form, the CDR3 reads TGTGCCACCTCCAGAGGACAGGGGCCGGATGGCTACACCTTC. It is translated as CATSRGQGPDGYTF.

The rearrangement uses TRBV29-1 and TRBJ1-2; maybe TRBD1 (5 bases). The germline gives CDR1 SQVTM, CDR2 ANQGSEA. Deletions cut 5 bases from V and 8 bases from J, with 15 bases between. The length of the CDR3 is 12 residues. CDR3 sequence: CSVNSQGWGYTF. Here the CDR3 DNA reads TGCAGCGTTAATAGCCAGGGATGGGGCTACACCTTC. Variable domain in full (rest from reference TRBV29-1 and TRBJ1-2): SAVISQKPSRDICQRGTSLTIQCQVDSQVTMMFWYRQQPGQSLTLIATANQGSEATYESGFVIDKFPISRPNLTFSTLTVSNMSPEDSSIYLCSVNSQGWGYTFGSGTRLTVV.

The chain carries TRBV19 and TRBJ1-2; TRBD1 matches at 10 bases. This CDR3 has 13 amino acids. Trimming cost V 5 bases and J 8 bases; bases outside gene matches: 5. Germline V gene sequence: CDR1 LNHDA, CDR2 SQIVND (reference sequence). In nucleotides, the CDR3 is TGTGCCAGTAGTCCCCGGGACAGGGGCGGCTACACCTTC. This encodes CASSPRDRGGYTF.

The V gene is TRBV7-2, the J gene TRBJ2-5; tentatively, D is TRBD1 (6 bases). The germline V and J ends were trimmed by 4 bases and 4 bases, with 13 bases remaining between them. The germline V gene encodes CDR1 SGHTA and CDR2 FQGNSA. This CDR3 has 14 residues. CDR3 nucleotides: TGTGCCAGCAGCTCAACAGGGTGGGGAGAGACCCAGTACTTC. Protein product: CASSSTGWGETQYF.

This chain connects TRBV19 to TRBJ1-3; D is undetermined. Germline CDR1 reads LNHDA; CDR2 reads SQIVND (reference sequence). The ends were cut back, 1 base at V and 0 bases at J, with 13 bases in the middle. This CDR3 spans 17 amino acids. CDR3 region: CASSIVDYRRSGNTIYF. Written as DNA, the CDR3 is TGTGCCAGTAGTATAGTCGATTACAGACGCTCTGGAAACACCATATATTTT.